This TCR beta chain was sequenced during a study of cytomegalovirus exposure and HLA in healthy donors. About the research overall: Falling in the Caucasian-associated ancestry cluster were approximately 86% of around 370 genotyped donors.

Primers: 60 Vbeta forward and 13 Jbeta reverse. TCRdb's table, derived via immunoSEQ multiplex PCR, lists solely in-frame clones and lacks some. The sample has over 100,000 clones, approximately 70% seen once. With regard to this clone: Antigen unknown.

Study-wide results and caveats: A further, later analysis showed that HLA-associated TCR beta chains (compared with equally common others) were more clonally expanded. Specific recognition of CMV antigens was confirmed in vitro for a few chains (all CMV-associated).

V was pared by 3 bases and J by 10 bases, with 12 bases between. Germline V gene sequence: CDR1 GTSNPN, CDR2 SVGIG (reference sequence). There are 11 residues in the CDR3. The V gene is TRBV30, the J gene TRBJ1-1; the D is unclear. This receptor was obtained from a young man in good health and CMV-seronegative. The sequenced material came from PBMCs. The CDR3 DNA is TGTGCCTGGAGCCTGGCTGCCCGAGCTTTCTTT. Translated: CAWSLAARAFF.